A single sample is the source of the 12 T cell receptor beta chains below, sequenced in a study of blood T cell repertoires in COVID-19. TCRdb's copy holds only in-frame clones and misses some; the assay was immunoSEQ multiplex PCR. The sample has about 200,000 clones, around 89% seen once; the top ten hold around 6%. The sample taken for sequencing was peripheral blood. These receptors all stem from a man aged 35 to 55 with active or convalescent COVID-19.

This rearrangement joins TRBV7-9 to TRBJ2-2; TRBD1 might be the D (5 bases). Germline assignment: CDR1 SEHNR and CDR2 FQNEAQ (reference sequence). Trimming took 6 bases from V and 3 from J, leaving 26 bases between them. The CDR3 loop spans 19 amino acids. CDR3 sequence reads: CASRKPSDSPNTYTGELFF. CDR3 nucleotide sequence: TGTGCCAGCAGAAAGCCCTCCGACAGCCCCAACACATACACCGGGGAGCTGTTTTTT.

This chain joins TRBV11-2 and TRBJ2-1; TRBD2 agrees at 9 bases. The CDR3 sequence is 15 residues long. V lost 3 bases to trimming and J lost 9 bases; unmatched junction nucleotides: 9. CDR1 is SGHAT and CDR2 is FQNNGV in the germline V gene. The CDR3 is CASSFELAGVSEQFF. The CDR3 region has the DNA TGTGCCAGCAGCTTCGAATTAGCGGGAGTATCTGAGCAGTTCTTC.

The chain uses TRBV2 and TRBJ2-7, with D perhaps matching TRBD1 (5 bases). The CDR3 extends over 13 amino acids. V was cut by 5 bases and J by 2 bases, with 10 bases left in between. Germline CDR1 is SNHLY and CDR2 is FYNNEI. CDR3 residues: CASSLAGTYEQYF. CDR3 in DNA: TGTGCCAGCAGTCTGGCAGGGACCTACGAGCAGTACTTC.

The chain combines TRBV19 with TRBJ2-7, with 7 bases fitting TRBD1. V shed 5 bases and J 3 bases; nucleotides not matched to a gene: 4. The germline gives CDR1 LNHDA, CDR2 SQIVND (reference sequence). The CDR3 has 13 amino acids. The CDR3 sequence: CASSPGQLYEQYF. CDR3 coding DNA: TGTGCCAGTAGTCCGGGACAGCTCTACGAGCAGTACTTC.

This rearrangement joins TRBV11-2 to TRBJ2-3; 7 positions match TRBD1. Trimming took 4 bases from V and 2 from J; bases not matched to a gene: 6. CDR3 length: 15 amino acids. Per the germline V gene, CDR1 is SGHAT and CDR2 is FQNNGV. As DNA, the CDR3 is TGTGCCAGCAGCTCCCGGGACAGCCTCACAGATACGCAGTATTTT. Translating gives CASSSRDSLTDTQYF. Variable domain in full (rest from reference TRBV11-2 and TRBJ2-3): EAGVAQSPRYKIIEKRQSVAFWCNPISGHATLYWYQQILGQGPKLLIQFQNNGVVDDSQLPKDRFSAERLKGVDSTLKIQPAKLEDSAVYLCASSSRDSLTDTQYFGPGTRLTVL.

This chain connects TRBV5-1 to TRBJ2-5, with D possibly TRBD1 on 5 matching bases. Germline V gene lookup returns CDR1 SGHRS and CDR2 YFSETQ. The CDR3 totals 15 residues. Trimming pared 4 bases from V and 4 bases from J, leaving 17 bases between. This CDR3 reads CASSLGGGAPETQYF. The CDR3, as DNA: TGCGCCAGCAGCCTGGGTGGTGGGGCCCCAGAGACCCAGTACTTC.

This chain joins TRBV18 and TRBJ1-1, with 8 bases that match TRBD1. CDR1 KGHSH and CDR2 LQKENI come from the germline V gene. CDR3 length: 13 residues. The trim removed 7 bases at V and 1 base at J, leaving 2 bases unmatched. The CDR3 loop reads CASLQGENTEAFF. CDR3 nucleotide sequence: TGTGCCAGCTTACAGGGGGAGAACACTGAAGCTTTCTTT.

The CDR3 nucleotides read TGTGCCAGCAGTTTTCTCCAGGTTAAGAATCAGCCCCAGCATTTT. Its translation is CASSFLQVKNQPQHF. The rearrangement links TRBV28 to TRBJ1-5; D call uncertain. V lost 3 bases and J lost 4, with 13 bases in between. This CDR3 region has 15 residues. Per the germline V gene, CDR1 is MDHEN and CDR2 is SYDVKM. Complete variable domain (other parts from reference TRBV28 and TRBJ1-5): DVKVTQSSRYLVKRTGEKVFLECVQDMDHENMFWYRQDPGLGLRLIYFSYDVKMKEKGDIPEGYSVSREKKERFSLILESASTNQTSMYLCASSFLQVKNQPQHFGDGTRLSIL.

As DNA, the CDR3 is TGCGCCAGCAGCCCACCGGGGACTAGCGGGAGTTCGGCCGAGCAGTACTTC. Translated, it gives CASSPPGTSGSSAEQYF. This chain links TRBV5-1 with TRBJ2-7, with 14 bases that match TRBD2. The CDR3 totals 17 residues. Unmatched junction bases numbered 12, after V lost 4 bases and J lost 6 bases. The germline CDR1 and CDR2 sequences are SGHRS and YFSETQ.

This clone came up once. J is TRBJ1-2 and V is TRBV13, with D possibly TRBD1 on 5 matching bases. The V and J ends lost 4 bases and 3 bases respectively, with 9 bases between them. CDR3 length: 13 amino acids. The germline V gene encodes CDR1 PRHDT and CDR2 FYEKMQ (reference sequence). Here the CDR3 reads CASSSDRDYGYTF. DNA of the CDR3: TGTGCCAGCAGCTCCGACAGAGACTATGGCTACACCTTC.

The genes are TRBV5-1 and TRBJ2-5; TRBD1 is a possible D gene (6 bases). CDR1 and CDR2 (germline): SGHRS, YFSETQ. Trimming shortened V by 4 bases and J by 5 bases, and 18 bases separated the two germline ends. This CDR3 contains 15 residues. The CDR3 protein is CASSISTGPTETQYF. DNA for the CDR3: TGCGCCAGCAGCATATCGACAGGCCCGACGGAGACCCAGTACTTC.

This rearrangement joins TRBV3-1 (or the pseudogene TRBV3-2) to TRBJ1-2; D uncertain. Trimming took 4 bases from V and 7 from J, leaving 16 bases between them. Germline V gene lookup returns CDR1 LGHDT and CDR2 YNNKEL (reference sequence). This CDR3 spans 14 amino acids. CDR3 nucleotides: TGTGCCAGCAGCCCCGCCGTAGGGAGGGCTGGCTACACCTTC. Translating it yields CASSPAVGRAGYTF.